The rows below give T cell receptor beta chains drawn from one sample of a study of cytomegalovirus exposure and HLA in healthy donors. Assay used: immunoSEQ multiplex PCR; TCRdb lists only in-frame clones, some missing. The sample lists about 120,000 clones; 65% to 80% were seen once. The sequenced sample was PBMCs. All receptors derive from a human donor in good health. CDR3s include the opening cysteine and the closing phenylalanine or tryptophan. The D gene is left open where the match is weak. Some rows have no size entry. The others give once, few or many, or a class for an expanded clone.

V	size	J	D	DNA	CDR3
TRBV11-3	NA	TRBJ2-2	NA	TGTGCCAGCAGCCCACAGAGGGGGAGGGCCGGGGAGCTGTTTTTT	CASSPQRGRAGELFF
TRBV14	NA	TRBJ1-3	NA	TGTGCCAGCAGCCAAGTATATCCGGGAACCTACTCTGGAAACACCATATATTTT	CASSQVYPGTYSGNTIYF
TRBV9	once	TRBJ1-1	NA	TGTGCCAGCAGCGCAGAGGGCACTGAAGCTTTCTTT	CASSAEGTEAFF
TRBV2	NA	TRBJ1-5	TRBD1	TGTGCCAGCAGTGTAATAGGACAGGGTAGCAATCAGCCCCAGCATTTT	CASSVIGQGSNQPQHF
TRBV7-2	NA	TRBJ2-1	TRBD2	TGTGCCAGCAGCTTAGAGGGACTACCCTACAATGAGCAGTTCTTC	CASSLEGLPYNEQFF
TRBV7-6	NA	TRBJ2-5	NA	TGTGCCAGCAGCAACACAGAGTCTCAAGAGACCCAGTACTTC	CASSNTESQETQYF
TRBV9	NA	TRBJ2-5	TRBD2	TGTGCCAGCAGCGTAGCACTAGCGGGCTTAGAGACCCAGTACTTC	CASSVALAGLETQYF
TRBV15	once	TRBJ1-6	NA	TGTGCCACCAGCAGAGGCCAGGCCGTACTTAATTCACCCCTCCACTTT	CATSRGQAVLNSPLHF
TRBV13	NA	TRBJ2-3	TRBD2	TGTGCCAGCAGCCCAGGACTAGCGGCAGATACGCAGTATTTT	CASSPGLAADTQYF
TRBV7-9	NA	TRBJ1-1	TRBD1	TGTGCCAGCAGCTCCGCGTTCCGGGACAGGGGGCGCCTCACTGAAGCTTTCTTT	CASSSAFRDRGRLTEAFF
TRBV2	NA	TRBJ2-2	NA	TGTGCCAGCAGTGAGGCAGGTCAAACCGGGGAGCTGTTTTTT	CASSEAGQTGELFF
TRBV7-6	NA	TRBJ1-3	NA	TGTGCCAGCAGCCCGGGGCCGGGGGATGGAAACACCATATATTTT	CASSPGPGDGNTIYF
TRBV6-5	NA	TRBJ2-1	NA	TGTGCCAGCAGTTACGTGCGGGGGCACTCCTACAATGAGCAGTTCTTC	CASSYVRGHSYNEQFF
TRBV5-1	NA	TRBJ1-1	TRBD1	TGCGCCAGCAGCTCGGACAGGATGAACACTGAAGCTTTCTTT	CASSSDRMNTEAFF
TRBV18	NA	TRBJ1-2	NA	TGTGCCAGCTCCCTCGACGGGGTGACTAACTATGGCTACACCTTC	CASSLDGVTNYGYTF
TRBV28	NA	TRBJ1-1	NA	TGTGCCAGCAGTTTATCAGGGTTCGCTGAAGCTTTCTTT	CASSLSGFAEAFF
TRBV7-2	NA	TRBJ1-2	NA	TGTGCCAGCAGCTTAGTCGTCGGAGGGGCCGGCTATGGCTACACCTTC	CASSLVVGGAGYGYTF
TRBV4-1	NA	TRBJ2-3	TRBD2	TGCGCCAGCAGCCAAGATCACGGCGGGGGGCGGATAGATACGCAGTATTTT	CASSQDHGGGRIDTQYF
TRBV18	NA	TRBJ1-2	NA	TGTGCCAGCTCACCAAGTTCGGGGGAGAGCTATGGCTACACCTTC	CASSPSSGESYGYTF
TRBV5-8	once	TRBJ2-3	TRBD2	TGTGCCAGCAGACTAGCGGGGGGCCCCGATACGCAGTATTTT	CASRLAGGPDTQYF
TRBV6-1	NA	TRBJ1-2	TRBD1	TGTGCCAGCAGGGGGACAGGCTTTATCTATGGCTACACCTTC	CASRGTGFIYGYTF
TRBV5-1	NA	TRBJ2-5	TRBD2	TGCGCCAGCAGCTTTTCAATAGCGGGGGGGCATATGGAGACCCAGTACTTC	CASSFSIAGGHMETQYF
TRBV19	NA	TRBJ2-1	TRBD2	TGTGCCAGTAGTTTCGGGACTAGCGGGGGAGAGAATGAGCAGTTCTTC	CASSFGTSGGENEQFF
TRBV11-3	NA	TRBJ2-1	NA	TGTGCCAGCAGTCCGGGGGGCTCGAGGGACGAGCAGTTCTTC	CASSPGGSRDEQFF
TRBV11-2	once	TRBJ2-5	TRBD2	TGTGCCAGCAGCTTAGATCTAGCGGGGGGGCAAGAGACCCAGTACTTC	CASSLDLAGGQETQYF
TRBV10-1	NA	TRBJ2-3	TRBD1	TGCGCCAGCAGTGAACCGGGACAGGGGCCGGCGGATACGCAGTATTTT	CASSEPGQGPADTQYF
TRBV10-2	NA	TRBJ2-5	NA	TGCGCCAGCAGGCCTATTTTTTCCCAAGAGACCCAGTACTTC	CASRPIFSQETQYF
TRBV7-9	few	TRBJ1-1	NA	TGTGCCAGCAGCTTAGGGGCCATGAGTGCTTTCTTT	CASSLGAMSAFF
TRBV4-1	NA	TRBJ2-5	NA	TGTGCCAGCAGGCCGACTGACTATGACTTTCAAGAGACCCAGTACTTC	CASRPTDYDFQETQYF
TRBV21-1	NA	TRBJ2-1	NA	TGTGCCAGCAGAGGGGGGGGTGACAATGAGCAGTTCTTC	CASRGGGDNEQFF
TRBV29-1	NA	TRBJ2-5	NA	TGCAGCGTTGTTTCGGGATCCAGGGAGACCCAGTACTTC	CSVVSGSRETQYF
TRBV9	NA	TRBJ1-3	TRBD1	TGTGCCAGCAGCGTAGGATCTGGGACAGTATTCAACACCATATATTTT	CASSVGSGTVFNTIYF
TRBV6-1	NA	TRBJ1-4	NA	TGTGCCAGCAGTCTAATGGCGCTTCTAGGTGAAAAACTGTTTTTT	CASSLMALLGEKLFF
TRBV25-1	NA	TRBJ2-3	TRBD2	TGTGCCAGCAGTGTTTTCGGGGGGAGCACAGATACGCAGTATTTT	CASSVFGGSTDTQYF
TRBV6-1	NA	TRBJ1-5	TRBD1	TGTGCCAGCAGGGTTACAGGGGACAGCAATCAGCCCCAGCATTTT	CASRVTGDSNQPQHF
TRBV19	few	TRBJ1-1	NA	TGTGCCAGTAGTATTTGGCCCGAGAACACTGAAGCTTTCTTT	CASSIWPENTEAFF
TRBV7-9	NA	TRBJ1-2	NA	TGTGCCAGCAGGTCATCCAGGGACTATGGCTACACCTTC	CASRSSRDYGYTF
TRBV28	NA	TRBJ2-7	NA	TGTGCCAGCAGGTTGGGGGGTACCTACGAGCAGTACTTC	CASRLGGTYEQYF
TRBV5-1	NA	TRBJ2-7	NA	TGCGCCAGCTCCGGACAGAACAACTACGAGCAGTACTTC	CASSGQNNYEQYF
TRBV10-1	NA	TRBJ2-3	NA	TGCGCCAGCAGCGATGCGGGGAGAGATACGCAGTATTTT	CASSDAGRDTQYF
TRBV10-1	once	TRBJ2-2	NA	TGCGCCAGCAGAGGACAGGGAGGGACCGGGGAGCTGTTTTTT	CASRGQGGTGELFF
TRBV11-2	NA	TRBJ1-1	NA	TGTGCCAGCAGCTTAGCTCCCCGTCTTAGTTTGGTCACTGAAGCTTTCTTT	CASSLAPRLSLVTEAFF
TRBV5-4	NA	TRBJ1-2	TRBD1	TGTGCCAGCAGCATGGGACAGGGGCTTTGGTACACCTTC	CASSMGQGLWYTF
TRBV5-1	NA	TRBJ2-7	TRBD2	TGCGCCAGCAGCCCCGTAGCGGGTGGAGCTTTCTACGAGCAGTACTTC	CASSPVAGGAFYEQYF
TRBV7-9	NA	TRBJ2-1	NA	TGTGCCAGCAGCCCCCATGACCGGGGCTACAATGAGCAGTTCTTC	CASSPHDRGYNEQFF
TRBV28	NA	TRBJ1-4	NA	TGTGCCAGCAATGGTCGTGGACAGCTTAATGAAAAACTGTTTTTT	CASNGRGQLNEKLFF
TRBV9	NA	TRBJ1-2	NA	TGTGCCAGCAGCGTAGGGGCCGCATCCTATGGCTACACCTTC	CASSVGAASYGYTF